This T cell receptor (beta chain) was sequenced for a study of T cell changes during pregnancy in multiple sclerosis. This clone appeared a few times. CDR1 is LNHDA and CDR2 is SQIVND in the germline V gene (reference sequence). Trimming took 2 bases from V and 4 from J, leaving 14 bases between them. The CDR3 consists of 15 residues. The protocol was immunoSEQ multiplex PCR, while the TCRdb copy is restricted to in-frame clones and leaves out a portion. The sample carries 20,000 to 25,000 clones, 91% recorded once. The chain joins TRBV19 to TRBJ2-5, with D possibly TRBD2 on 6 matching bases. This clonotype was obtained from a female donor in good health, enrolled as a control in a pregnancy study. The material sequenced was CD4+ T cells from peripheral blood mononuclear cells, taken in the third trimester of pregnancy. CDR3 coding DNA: TGTGCCAGTAGTATACGGGGGTTCGAAGGAGAGACCCAGTACTTC. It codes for CASSIRGFEGETQYF.